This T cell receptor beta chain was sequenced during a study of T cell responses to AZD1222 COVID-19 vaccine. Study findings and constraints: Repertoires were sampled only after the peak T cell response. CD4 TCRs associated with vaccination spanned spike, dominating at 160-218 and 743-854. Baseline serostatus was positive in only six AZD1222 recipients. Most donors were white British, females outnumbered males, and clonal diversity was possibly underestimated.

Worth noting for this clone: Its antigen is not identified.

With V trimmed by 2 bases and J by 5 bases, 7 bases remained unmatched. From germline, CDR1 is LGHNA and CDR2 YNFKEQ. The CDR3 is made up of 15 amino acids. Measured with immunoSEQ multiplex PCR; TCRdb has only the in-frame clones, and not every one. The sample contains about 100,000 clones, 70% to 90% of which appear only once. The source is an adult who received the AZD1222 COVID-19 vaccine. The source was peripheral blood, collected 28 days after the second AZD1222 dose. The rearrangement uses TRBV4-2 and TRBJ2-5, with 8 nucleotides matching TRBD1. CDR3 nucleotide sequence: TGTGCCAGCAGCCAAACCGAGACAGGGGATGAGACCCAGTACTTC. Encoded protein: CASSQTETGDETQYF.